Only a few counts were recorded for the clone carrying this T cell receptor (beta chain). Its antigen remains unidentified. Unique molecular identifiers featured in how the TCRbeta library was prepared. MiXCR was run by TCRdb on the PCR reads, yielding one entry per CDR3 protein. Of 900,000 or so distinct CDR3 sequences listed, approximately 15% are singletons. The data originate from a study of T-cell reconstitution after alpha-beta-depleted transplantation in children. Findings and caveats of the study: In some patients, recipient T cells and intrathymic progenitors surviving conditioning explained high day-60 diversity. Reported findings indicate that, about two months after transplant, alpha-beta T cells came from several hundred expanded clones, which were derived from non-depleted graft cells. Most T-cell counts and diversity one year after the transplant came from T cells that were newly produced.

The CDR3 length is 15 residues. Unmatched junction bases numbered 13, after V lost 5 bases and J lost 11 bases. Per germline, CDR1 SGHTA and CDR2 FQGNSA. The TCR was taken from a male patient under 18 who had a stem cell transplant for acute lymphoblastic leukemia, so the T cells may come from the graft donor. The chain links TRBV7-2 to TRBJ2-1, with 9 bases that match TRBD2. Sequences were derived from PBMCs, mostly from graft donor cells, sampled 360 days after TCRalphabeta/CD19-depleted stem cell transplant. The CDR3 nucleotides read TGTGCCAGCAGCCACAGTAGCGGGAGTGACTTTAAGCAGTTCTTC. This codes for CASSHSSGSDFKQFF.